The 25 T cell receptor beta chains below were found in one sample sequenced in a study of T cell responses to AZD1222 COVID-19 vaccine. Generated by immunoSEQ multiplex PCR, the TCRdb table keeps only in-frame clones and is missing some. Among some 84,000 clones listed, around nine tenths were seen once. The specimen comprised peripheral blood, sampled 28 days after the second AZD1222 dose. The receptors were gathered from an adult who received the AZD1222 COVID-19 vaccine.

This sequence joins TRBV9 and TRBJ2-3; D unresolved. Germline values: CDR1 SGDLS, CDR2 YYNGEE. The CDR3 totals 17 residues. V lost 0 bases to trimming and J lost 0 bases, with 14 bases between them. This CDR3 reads CASSVAGVRASTDTQYF. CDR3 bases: TGTGCCAGCAGCGTAGCTGGCGTTAGAGCTAGCACAGATACGCAGTATTTT.

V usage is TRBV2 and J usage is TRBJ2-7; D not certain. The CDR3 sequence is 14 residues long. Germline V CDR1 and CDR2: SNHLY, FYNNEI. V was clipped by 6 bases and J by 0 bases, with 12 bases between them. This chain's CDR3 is CASSLLDGSYEQYF. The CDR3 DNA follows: TGTGCCAGCAGCCTACTCGACGGCTCCTACGAGCAGTACTTC.

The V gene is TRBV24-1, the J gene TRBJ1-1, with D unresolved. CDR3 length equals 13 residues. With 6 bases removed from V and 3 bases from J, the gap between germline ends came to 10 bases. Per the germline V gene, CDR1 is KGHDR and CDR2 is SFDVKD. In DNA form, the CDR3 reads TGTGCCACCAGTTCCAAACATTACACTGAAGCTTTCTTT. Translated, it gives CATSSKHYTEAFF.

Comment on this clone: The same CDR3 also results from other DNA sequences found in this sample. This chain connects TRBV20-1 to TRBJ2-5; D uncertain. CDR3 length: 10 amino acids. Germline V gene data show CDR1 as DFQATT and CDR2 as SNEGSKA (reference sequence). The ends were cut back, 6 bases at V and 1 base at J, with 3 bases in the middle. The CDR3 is CSAIQETQYF. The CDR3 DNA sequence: TGCAGTGCAATCCAAGAGACCCAGTACTTC.

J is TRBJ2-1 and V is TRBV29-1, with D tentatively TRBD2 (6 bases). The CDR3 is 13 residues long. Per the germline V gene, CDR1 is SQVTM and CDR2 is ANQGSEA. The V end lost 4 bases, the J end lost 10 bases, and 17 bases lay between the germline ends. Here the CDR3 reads CSVASARVGEQFF. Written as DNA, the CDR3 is TGCAGCGTTGCTAGCGCGAGGGTAGGGGAGCAGTTCTTC.

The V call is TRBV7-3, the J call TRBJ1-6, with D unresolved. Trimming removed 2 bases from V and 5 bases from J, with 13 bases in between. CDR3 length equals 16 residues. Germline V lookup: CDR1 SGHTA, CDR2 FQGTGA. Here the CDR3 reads CASSLLGGNNNSPLHF. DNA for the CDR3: TGTGCCAGCAGCTTACTTGGAGGGAACAATAATTCACCCCTCCACTTT.

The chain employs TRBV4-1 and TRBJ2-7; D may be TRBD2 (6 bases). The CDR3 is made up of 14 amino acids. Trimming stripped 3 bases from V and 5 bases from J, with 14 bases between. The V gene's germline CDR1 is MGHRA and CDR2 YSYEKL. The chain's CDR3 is CASSQMGGSNEQYF. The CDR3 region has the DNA TGCGCCAGCAGCCAGATGGGGGGTAGTAACGAGCAGTACTTC.

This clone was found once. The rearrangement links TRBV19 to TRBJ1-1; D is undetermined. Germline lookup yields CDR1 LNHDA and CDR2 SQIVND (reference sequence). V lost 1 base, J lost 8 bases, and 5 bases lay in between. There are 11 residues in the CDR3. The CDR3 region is CASSIVGEAFF. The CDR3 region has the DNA TGTGCCAGTAGTATAGTAGGCGAAGCTTTCTTT.

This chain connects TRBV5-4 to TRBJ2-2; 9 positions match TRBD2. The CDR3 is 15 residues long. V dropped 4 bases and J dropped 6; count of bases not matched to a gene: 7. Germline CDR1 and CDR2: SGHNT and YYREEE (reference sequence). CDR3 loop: CASSPRGTSPGELFF. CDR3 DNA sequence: TGTGCCAGCAGCCCGAGGGGGACTAGCCCCGGGGAGCTGTTTTTT.

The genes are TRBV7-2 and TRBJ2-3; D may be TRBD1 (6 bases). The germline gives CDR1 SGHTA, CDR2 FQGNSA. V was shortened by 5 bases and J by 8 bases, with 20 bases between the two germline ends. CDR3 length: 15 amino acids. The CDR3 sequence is CASSPSGTPRGTQYF. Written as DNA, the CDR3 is TGTGCCAGCAGCCCCTCCGGGACACCGAGAGGTACGCAGTATTTT.

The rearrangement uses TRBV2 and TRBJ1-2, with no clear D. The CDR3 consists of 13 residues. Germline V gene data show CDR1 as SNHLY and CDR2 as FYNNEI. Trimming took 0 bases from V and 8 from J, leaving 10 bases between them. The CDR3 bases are TGTGCCAGCAGTGAAGCAGGAAAGGGAGGCTACACCTTC. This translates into CASSEAGKGGYTF. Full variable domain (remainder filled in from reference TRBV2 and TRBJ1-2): EPEVTQTPSHQVTQMGQEVILRCVPISNHLYFYWYRQILGQKVEFLVSFYNNEISEKSEIFDDQFSVERPDGSNFTLKIRSTKLEDSAMYFCASSEAGKGGYTFGSGTRLTVV.

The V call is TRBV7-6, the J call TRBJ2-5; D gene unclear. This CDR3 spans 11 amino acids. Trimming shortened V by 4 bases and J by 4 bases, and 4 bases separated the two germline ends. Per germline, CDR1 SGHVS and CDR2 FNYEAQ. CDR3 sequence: CASSSLETQYF. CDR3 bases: TGTGCCAGCAGCTCTCTAGAGACCCAGTACTTC.

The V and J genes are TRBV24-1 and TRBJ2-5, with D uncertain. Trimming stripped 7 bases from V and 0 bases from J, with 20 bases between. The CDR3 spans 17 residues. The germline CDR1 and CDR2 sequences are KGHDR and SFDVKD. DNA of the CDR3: TGTGCCACCAGCCATCCTGGTGGTAGTCTTAACCAAGAGACCCAGTACTTC. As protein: CATSHPGGSLNQETQYF.

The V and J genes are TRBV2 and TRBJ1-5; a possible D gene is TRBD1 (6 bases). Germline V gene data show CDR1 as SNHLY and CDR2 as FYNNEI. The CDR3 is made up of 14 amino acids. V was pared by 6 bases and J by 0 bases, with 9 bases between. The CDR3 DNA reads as TGTGCCAGCAGACTCAGGGGTAGCAATCAGCCCCAGCATTTT. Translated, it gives CASRLRGSNQPQHF.

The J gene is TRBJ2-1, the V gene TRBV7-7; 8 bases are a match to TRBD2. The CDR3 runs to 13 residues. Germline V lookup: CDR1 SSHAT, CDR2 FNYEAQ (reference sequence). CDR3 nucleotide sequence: TGTGCTAGCGCGGGGGGCCATCTCAATGAGCAGTTCTTC. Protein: CASAGGHLNEQFF.

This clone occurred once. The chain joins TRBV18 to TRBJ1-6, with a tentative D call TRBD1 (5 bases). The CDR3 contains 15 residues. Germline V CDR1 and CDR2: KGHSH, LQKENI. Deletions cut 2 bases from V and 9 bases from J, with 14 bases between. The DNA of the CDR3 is TGTGCCAGCTCACCAGCCCAGGGCGGGAGTTCACCCCTCCACTTT. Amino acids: CASSPAQGGSSPLHF. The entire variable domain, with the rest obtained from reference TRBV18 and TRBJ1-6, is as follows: NAGVMQNPRHLVRRRGQEARLRCSPMKGHSHVYWYRQLPEEGLKFMVYLQKENIIDESGMPKERFSAEFPKEGPSILRIQQVVRGDSAAYFCASSPAQGGSSPLHFGNGTRLTVT.

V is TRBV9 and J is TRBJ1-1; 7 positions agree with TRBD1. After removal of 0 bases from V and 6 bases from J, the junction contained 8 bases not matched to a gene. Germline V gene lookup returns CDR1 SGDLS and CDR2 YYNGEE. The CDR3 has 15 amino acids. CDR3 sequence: CASSVGAGGDAEAFF. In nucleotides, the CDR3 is TGTGCCAGCAGCGTAGGGGCAGGGGGGGACGCTGAAGCTTTCTTT.

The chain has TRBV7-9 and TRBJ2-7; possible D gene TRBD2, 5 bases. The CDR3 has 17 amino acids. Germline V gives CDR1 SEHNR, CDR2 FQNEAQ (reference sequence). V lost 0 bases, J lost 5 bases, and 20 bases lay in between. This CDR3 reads CASSLASGNEQYDEQYF. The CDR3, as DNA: TGTGCCAGCAGCTTAGCGTCCGGGAACGAGCAGTACGACGAGCAGTACTTC.

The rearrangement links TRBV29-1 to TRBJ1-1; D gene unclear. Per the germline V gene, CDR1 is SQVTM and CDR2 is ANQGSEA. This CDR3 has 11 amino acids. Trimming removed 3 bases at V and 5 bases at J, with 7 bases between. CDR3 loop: CSVDLWTEAFF. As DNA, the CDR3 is TGCAGCGTTGATCTGTGGACTGAAGCTTTCTTT.

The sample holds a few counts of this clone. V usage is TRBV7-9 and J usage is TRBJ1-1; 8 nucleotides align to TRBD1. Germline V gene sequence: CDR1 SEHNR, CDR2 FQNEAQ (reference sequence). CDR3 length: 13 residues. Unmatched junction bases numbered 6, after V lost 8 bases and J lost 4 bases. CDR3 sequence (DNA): TGTGCCAGCCAGGGGGCGGTCGGCACTGAAGCTTTCTTT. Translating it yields CASQGAVGTEAFF.

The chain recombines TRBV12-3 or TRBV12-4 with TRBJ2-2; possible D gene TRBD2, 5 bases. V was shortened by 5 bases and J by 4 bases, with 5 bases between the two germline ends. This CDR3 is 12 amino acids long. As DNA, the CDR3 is TGTGCCAGCAGTAGCGGCACCGGGGAGCTGTTTTTT. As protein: CASSSGTGELFF.

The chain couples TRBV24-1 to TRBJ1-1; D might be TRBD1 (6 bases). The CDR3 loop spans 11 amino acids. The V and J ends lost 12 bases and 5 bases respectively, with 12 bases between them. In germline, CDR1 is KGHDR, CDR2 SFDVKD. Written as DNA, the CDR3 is TGTGCCGGGGATAGGGGGACTGAAGCTTTCTTT. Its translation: CAGDRGTEAFF.

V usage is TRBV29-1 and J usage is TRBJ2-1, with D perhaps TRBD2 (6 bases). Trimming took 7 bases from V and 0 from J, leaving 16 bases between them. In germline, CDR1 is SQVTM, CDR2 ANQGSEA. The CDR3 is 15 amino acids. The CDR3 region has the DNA TGCAGCGGGGTGGGGGGTTCAAGCTCCTACAATGAGCAGTTCTTC. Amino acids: CSGVGGSSSYNEQFF.

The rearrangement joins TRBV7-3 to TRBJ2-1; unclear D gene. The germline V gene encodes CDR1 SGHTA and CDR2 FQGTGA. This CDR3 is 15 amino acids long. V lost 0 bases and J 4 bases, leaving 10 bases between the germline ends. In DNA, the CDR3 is TGTGCCAGCAGCTTAACCCAAGGCGATTACAATGAGCAGTTCTTC. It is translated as CASSLTQGDYNEQFF.

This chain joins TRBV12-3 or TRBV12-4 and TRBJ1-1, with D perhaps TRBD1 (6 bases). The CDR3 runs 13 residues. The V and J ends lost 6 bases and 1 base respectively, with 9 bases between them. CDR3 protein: CASRRQENTEAFF. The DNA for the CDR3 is TGTGCCAGCAGACGACAGGAGAACACTGAAGCTTTCTTT.